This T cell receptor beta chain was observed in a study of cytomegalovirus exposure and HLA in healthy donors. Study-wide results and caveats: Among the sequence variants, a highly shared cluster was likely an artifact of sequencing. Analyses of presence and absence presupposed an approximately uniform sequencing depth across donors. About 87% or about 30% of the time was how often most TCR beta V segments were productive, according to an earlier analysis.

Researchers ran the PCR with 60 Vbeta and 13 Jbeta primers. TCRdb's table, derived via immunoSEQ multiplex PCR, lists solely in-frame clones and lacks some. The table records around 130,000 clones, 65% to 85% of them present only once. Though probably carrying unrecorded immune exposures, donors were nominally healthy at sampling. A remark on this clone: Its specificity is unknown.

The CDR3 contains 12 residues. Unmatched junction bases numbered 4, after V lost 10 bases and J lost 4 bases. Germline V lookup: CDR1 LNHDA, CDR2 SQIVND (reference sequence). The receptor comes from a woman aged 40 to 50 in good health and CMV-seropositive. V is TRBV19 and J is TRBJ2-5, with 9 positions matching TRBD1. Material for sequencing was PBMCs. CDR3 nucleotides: TGTGCCACCGCGACAGGGGGAGAGACCCAGTACTTC. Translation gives CATATGGETQYF.